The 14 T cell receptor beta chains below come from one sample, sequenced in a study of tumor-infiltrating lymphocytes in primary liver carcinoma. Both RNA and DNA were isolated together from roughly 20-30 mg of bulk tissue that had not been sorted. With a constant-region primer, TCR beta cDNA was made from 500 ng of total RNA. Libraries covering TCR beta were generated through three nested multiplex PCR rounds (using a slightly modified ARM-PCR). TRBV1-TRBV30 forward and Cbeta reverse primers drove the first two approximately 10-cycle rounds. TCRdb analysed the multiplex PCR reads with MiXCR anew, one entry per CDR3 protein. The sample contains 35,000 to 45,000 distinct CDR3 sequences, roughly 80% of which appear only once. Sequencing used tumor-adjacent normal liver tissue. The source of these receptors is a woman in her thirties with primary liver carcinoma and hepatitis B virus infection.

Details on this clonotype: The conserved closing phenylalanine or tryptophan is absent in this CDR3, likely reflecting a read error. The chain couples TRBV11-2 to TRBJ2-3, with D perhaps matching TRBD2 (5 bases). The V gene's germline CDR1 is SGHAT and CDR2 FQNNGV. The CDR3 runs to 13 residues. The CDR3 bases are TGTCCCAGCAGCGTCTCTAGGGAGAATACGCAGTATCTT. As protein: CPSSVSRENTQYL.

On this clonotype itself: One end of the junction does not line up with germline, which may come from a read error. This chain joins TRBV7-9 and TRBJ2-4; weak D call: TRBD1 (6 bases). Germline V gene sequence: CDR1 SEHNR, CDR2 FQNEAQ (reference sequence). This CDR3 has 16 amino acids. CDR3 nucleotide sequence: TGTGTCAGCAGCCTCCTCAGAGGGGGTTTCAAAAACACTCAGTACTTC. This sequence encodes CVSSLLRGGFKNTQYF.

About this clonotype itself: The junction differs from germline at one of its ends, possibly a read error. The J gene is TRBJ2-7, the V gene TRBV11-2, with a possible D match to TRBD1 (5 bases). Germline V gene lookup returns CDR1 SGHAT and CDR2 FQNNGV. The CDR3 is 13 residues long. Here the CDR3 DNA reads TGTGTCAGCAGCTTTCCGGTGGGGCACGAGCAGTACTTC. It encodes CVSSFPVGHEQYF.

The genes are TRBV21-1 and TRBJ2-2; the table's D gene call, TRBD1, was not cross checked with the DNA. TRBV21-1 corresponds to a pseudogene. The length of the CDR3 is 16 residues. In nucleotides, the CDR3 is TGTGCCAGCAGCCTTAGGGGGAAAAAAAGGACCGTGGAGCTGTTTTTT. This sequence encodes CASSLRGKKRTVELFF.

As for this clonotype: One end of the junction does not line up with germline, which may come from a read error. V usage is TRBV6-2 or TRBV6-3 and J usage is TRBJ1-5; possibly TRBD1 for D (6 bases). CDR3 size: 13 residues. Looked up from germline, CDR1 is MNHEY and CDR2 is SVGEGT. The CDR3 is CASNYRDNQPQHF. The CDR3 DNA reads TGTGCCAGCAATTACCGGGACAATCAGCCTCAGCATTTC.

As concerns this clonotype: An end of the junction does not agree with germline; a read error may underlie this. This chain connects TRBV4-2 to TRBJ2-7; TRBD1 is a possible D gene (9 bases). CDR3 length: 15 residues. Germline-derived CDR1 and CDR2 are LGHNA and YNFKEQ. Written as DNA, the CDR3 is TGTGACAGCGGGGGACAGGGAGTAGGGTACTACGAACAGTACTTC. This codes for CDSGGQGVGYYEQYF.

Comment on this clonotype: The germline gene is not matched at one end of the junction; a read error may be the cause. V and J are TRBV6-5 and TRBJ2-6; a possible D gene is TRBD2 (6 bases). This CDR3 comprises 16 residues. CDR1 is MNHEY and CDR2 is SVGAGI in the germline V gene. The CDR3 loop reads CASSYSIGTGANLLTF. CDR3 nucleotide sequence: TGTGCCAGCAGTTACTCGATAGGGACTGGGGCCAACCTCCTGACTTTC.

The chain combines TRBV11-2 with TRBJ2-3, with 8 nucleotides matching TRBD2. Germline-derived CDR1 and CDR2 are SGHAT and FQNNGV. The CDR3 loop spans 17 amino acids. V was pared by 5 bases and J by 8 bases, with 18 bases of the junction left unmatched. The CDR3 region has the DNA TGTGCCAGCAGCCATCTAGGGAGCGGGAGCCTCACATGTACGCAGTATTTT. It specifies CASSHLGSGSLTCTQYF.

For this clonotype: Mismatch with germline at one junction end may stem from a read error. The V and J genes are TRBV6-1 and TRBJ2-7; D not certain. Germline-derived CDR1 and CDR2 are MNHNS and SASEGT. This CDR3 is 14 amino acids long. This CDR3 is CTSSDSHSGFEQYF. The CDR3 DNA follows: TGTACCAGCAGTGATTCACATTCTGGATTCGAGCAGTACTTC.

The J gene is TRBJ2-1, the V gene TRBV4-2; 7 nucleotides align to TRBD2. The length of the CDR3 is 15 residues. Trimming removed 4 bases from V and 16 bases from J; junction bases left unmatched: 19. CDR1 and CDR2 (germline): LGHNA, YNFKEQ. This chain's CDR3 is CASSPMGGRFNEYFF. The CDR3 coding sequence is TGTGCCAGCAGCCCGATGGGGGGGAGGTTCAACGAGTACTTCTTC.

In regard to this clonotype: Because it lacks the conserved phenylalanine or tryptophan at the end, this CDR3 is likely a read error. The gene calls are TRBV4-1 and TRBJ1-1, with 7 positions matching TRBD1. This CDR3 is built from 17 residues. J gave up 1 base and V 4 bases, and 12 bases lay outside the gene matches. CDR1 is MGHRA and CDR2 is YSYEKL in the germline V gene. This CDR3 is CASSRYLTGASNTEAFL. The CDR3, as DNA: TGCGCCAGCAGCCGATACTTAACAGGGGCCTCGAACACTGAAGCTTTCCTT.

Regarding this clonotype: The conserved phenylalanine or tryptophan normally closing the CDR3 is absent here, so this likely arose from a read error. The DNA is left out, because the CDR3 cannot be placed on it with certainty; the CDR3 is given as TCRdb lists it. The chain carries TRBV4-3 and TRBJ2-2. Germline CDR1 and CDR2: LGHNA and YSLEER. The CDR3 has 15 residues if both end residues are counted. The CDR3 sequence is CASSHELGGTGELYL.

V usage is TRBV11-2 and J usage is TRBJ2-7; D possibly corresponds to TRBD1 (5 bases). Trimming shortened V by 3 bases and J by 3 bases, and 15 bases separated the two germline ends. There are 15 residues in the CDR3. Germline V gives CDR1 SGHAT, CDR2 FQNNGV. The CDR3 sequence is CASSFKATTGYEQYF. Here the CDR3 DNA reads TGTGCCAGCAGCTTTAAAGCTACCACAGGCTACGAGCAGTACTTC.

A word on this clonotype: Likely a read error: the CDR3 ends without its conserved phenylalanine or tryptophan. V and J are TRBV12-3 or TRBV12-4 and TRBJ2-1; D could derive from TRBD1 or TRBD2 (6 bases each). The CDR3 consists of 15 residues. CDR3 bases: TGTGCCAGCAGTATGGGGGGCGGTGTTTACAATAAGCAGTTCCTC. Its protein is CASSMGGGVYNKQFL.